The clone carrying this T cell receptor (beta chain) came up a few times. The antigen remains unidentified. V lost 5 bases and J 5 bases, leaving 13 bases between the germline ends. Germline CDR1 reads LNHDA; CDR2 reads SQIVND (reference sequence). The CDR3 is 14 residues long. The sample comes from a study of T cell repertoires in cytomegalovirus infection. Study background: From public TCR beta signatures came an indication of both CMV infection and matching HLA type. Study findings and constraints: The ex vivo response showed dominance by HLA-C-restricted CMV-specific TCR beta clonotypes. Accumulated public TCR beta family frequency recognized individuals carrying CMV together with the relevant HLA.

TCRdb reprocessed the reads with MiXCR, giving one entry per CDR3 protein. The sample holds about 360,000 distinct CDR3 sequences, around a sixth seen once. The chain has TRBV19 and TRBJ2-1; no definite D call. The receptor was isolated from a human donor in good health (CMV status not recorded). Some clones in this sample may be carry-over from other donors' samples. Sequencing was done on a sample of PBMCs. The CDR3 nucleotides read TGTGCCAGTAGTCGTAGAACTGGCCACAATGAGCAGTTCTTC. It is translated as CASSRRTGHNEQFF.